This T cell receptor (beta chain) was retrieved from a study of T cells in Graves' hyperthyroidism and ophthalmopathy. Study context: Peripheral blood sampling occurred at initial diagnosis, before any treatment. Study-wide results and caveats: Most expanded thyroid clonotypes above 0.001 also appeared in blood.

The germline CDR1 and CDR2 sequences are MGHDK and SYGVNS. The CDR3 is 21 amino acids. V dropped 2 bases and J dropped 1; count of bases not matched to a gene: 17. Turning to this clonotype: Its antigen is not identified.

Clinical Activity Scores of at least 3, NOSPECS grades of at least 4 and durations under 3 months characterized ophthalmopathy patients. PBMCs stemmed from about 9.5 ml fresh peripheral blood. It was RNA transcripts that yielded the amplified TCR beta CDR3 regions. The TCR CDR3 was amplified in a first-round RT-PCR using the HTBI primer set. TCRdb called the multiplex PCR reads again in MiXCR, with one record for every CDR3 protein. The data hold about 400,000 distinct CDR3 sequences, with more than 12% observed a single time. Sequencing was performed on blood. This receptor was taken from a man aged 50-59 years with Graves' ophthalmopathy. This rearrangement joins TRBV25-1 to TRBJ1-5, with TRBD1 matching over 10 bases. The CDR3 loop reads CASSENRNGTGAFRSNQPQHF. In DNA form, the CDR3 reads TGTGCCAGCAGTGAAAACCGAAACGGGACAGGGGCATTTAGGAGCAATCAGCCCCAGCATTTT.